These T cell receptor beta chains were read from a single sample in a study of blood T cells in healthy people across ages. TCRdb redid the calling of the 5' RACE reads with MiXCR, one entry per CDR3 protein. The sample records more than 1,400,000 distinct CDR3 sequences, approximately 42% being singletons. Sequences were obtained from blood. Receptors originate from a woman aged 18-35 years in good health. Each CDR3 is given with its conserved first and last residue. D genes are given only for firm matches. Clone size appears in some rows only: once, few, many, or a class for an expanded clone.

TGTGCCAGCAGCAGACGGACAGTGCGGGACAATGAGCAGTTCTTC | CASSRRTVRDNEQFF | TRBV9 | . | TRBJ2-1 | .
TGTGCCAGCAGCTCCCGGGGACTCGCCGGTACGCAGTATTTT | CASSSRGLAGTQYF | TRBV7-2 | . | TRBJ2-3 | .
TGTGCCAGCAGCTTAGTAGCAGGGAACTCCTACGAGCAGTACTTC | CASSLVAGNSYEQYF | TRBV11-2 | few | TRBJ2-7 | .
TGTGTCAGCAGCTCCACGGCGGATAACCTTCCAATACGGTATTTT | CVSSSTADNLPIRYF | TRBV7-2 | . | TRBJ2-3 | .
TGTGCCTGGAGTATCGGGACAGGGGGTTCAGATACGCAGTATTTT | CAWSIGTGGSDTQYF | TRBV30 | . | TRBJ2-3 | TRBD1
TGTGCCAGCAGCCTCCCACGGGACAATGAGCAGTTCTTC | CASSLPRDNEQFF | TRBV4-2 | . | TRBJ2-1 | .
TGTGCCAGCAGCCGCGGGGGGGGTGGGACCGGGGAGCTGTTTTTT | CASSRGGGGTGELFF | TRBV12-3/TRBV12-4 | . | TRBJ2-2 | TRBD2
TGCAGCGTCTCATACCGGGGGGTGACGAACACTGAAGCTTTCTTT | CSVSYRGVTNTEAFF | TRBV29-1 | . | TRBJ1-1 | .
TGCGCCAGCAGCGGGGGGATAAACATTCAGTACTTC | CASSGGINIQYF | TRBV4-1 | . | TRBJ2-4 | .
TGTGCCAGCAGCCGTCCGGGACAGGGGAAAAGTGGCTACACCTTC | CASSRPGQGKSGYTF | TRBV3-1 | few | TRBJ1-2 | TRBD1
TGTGCCAGCAGTGGCCAACGGGACAGGGCTTATGGCTACACCTTC | CASSGQRDRAYGYTF | TRBV25-1 | few | TRBJ1-2 | TRBD1
TGTGCCATCAGTGAGCCGGGACTGATGGGGACAGATACGCAGTATTTT | CAISEPGLMGTDTQYF | TRBV10-3 | . | TRBJ2-3 | .
TGTGCCAGCAGCTTATATCAGGGAAGCAACACTGAAGCTTTCTTT | CASSLYQGSNTEAFF | TRBV7-8 | . | TRBJ1-1 | .
TGTGCCAGCAGTGAAGCTGAGGGGGTTGGCACAGATACGCAGTATTTT | CASSEAEGVGTDTQYF | TRBV6-1 | . | TRBJ2-3 | .
TGTGCCAGCAGCTTATCGGACGTAAACTACGAGCAGTACTTC | CASSLSDVNYEQYF | TRBV11-2 | few | TRBJ2-7 | .
TGTGCCAGCAGTTCCACCGGGACTAGCGGGGCCGGAAGCACAGATACGCAGTATTTT | CASSSTGTSGAGSTDTQYF | TRBV28 | few | TRBJ2-3 | TRBD2
TGTGCCAGCTCCCTCAGAGCCCTCCAGGGGGAGGGCAATCAGCCCCAGCATTTT | CASSLRALQGEGNQPQHF | TRBV18 | . | TRBJ1-5 | TRBD1
TGTGCCAGCAGCTTAGGGACGGGAGAGGGCTACAATGAGCGGTTCTTC | CASSLGTGEGYNERFF | TRBV11-2 | . | TRBJ2-1 | .
TGTGCCAGCAGCCAAGGATCATCCCCTCGACGGTTCTTC | CASSQGSSPRRFF | TRBV14 | few | TRBJ2-1 | .
TGTGCCAGCAGTGACATCCGCCGGGGTGGCTACACCTTC | CASSDIRRGGYTF | TRBV6-4 | once | TRBJ1-2 | .